This paragraph covers one T cell receptor beta chain sequence. The junction had 5 bases not matched to a gene; V was cut back by 3 bases and J by 0 bases. Germline V CDR1 and CDR2: SGHRS, YFSETQ. The CDR3 has 17 amino acids. The record originates from a study of blood T cell repertoires in COVID-19. Looking at the study overall: T cells, B-cell-depleted T cells, or PBMCs supplied cDNA or gDNA.

This table comes from immunoSEQ multiplex PCR, and its TCRdb copy is limited to in-frame clones, with some not included. The profile shows under 150,000 clones, about 88% of them singletons. Sequenced: peripheral blood. The gene calls are TRBV5-1 and TRBJ2-1, with TRBD2 matching 11 bases. This TCR came from a man aged 50 to 59 with active or convalescent COVID-19. CDR3 sequence: CASSWGLAESSYNEQFF. In DNA, the CDR3 is TGCGCCAGCAGCTGGGGACTAGCGGAAAGCTCCTACAATGAGCAGTTCTTC.